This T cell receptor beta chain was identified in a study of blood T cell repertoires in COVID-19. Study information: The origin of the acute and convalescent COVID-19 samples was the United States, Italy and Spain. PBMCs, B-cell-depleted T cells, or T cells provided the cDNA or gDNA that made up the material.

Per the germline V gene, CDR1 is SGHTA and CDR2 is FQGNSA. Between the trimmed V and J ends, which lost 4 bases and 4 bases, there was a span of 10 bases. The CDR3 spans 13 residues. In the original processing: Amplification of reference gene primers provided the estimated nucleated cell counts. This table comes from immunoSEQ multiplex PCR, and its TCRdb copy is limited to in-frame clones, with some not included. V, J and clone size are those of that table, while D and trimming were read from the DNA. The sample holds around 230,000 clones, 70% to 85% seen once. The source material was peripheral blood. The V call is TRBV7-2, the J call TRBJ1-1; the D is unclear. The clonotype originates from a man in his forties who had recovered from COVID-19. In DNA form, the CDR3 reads TGTGCCAGCAGCTCCACCGGGGTCACTGAAGCTTTCTTT. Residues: CASSSTGVTEAFF.